The 15 T cell receptor beta chains below were found in one sample sequenced in a study of response to subunit inactivated influenza vaccine. TCRdb re-analysed the RT-PCR reads in MiXCR, keeping a single row per CDR3 protein. The data show just over 300,000 distinct CDR3 sequences, 21% seen once. This specimen consisted of PBMCs from blood, obtained less than 22 months after vaccination. The origin of the receptors is a man in his fifties or sixties who received an inactivated influenza vaccine.

The rearrangement uses TRBV20-1 and TRBJ1-2, with a tentative D call TRBD1 (5 bases). Germline V lookup: CDR1 DFQATT, CDR2 SNEGSKA (reference sequence). V was clipped by 2 bases and J by 3 bases, with 10 bases between them. CDR3 length: 13 amino acids. CDR3 loop: CSARPQGDYGYTF. The CDR3 DNA reads as TGCAGTGCTAGACCCCAGGGAGACTATGGCTACACCTTC.

This clonotype has a handful of counts. The genes are TRBV7-8 and TRBJ2-3, with D perhaps TRBD1 (5 bases). CDR3 length: 15 residues. Germline-derived CDR1 and CDR2 are SGHVS and FQNEAQ. Trimming took off 0 bases at V and 2 bases at J, with 9 bases between the two ends. CDR3 DNA sequence: TGTGCCAGCAGCTTAGCGGGGCCACACACAGATACGCAGTATTTT. Translating it yields CASSLAGPHTDTQYF.

The chain joins TRBV12-3 or TRBV12-4 to TRBJ1-5, with 8 bases identical to TRBD1. This CDR3 is 14 amino acids long. V shed 6 bases, J shed 6 bases, and the junction held 7 bases outside the gene matches. The CDR3 loop reads CASRARGRGQPQHF. The CDR3 DNA follows: TGTGCCAGCAGGGCCAGGGGGCGCGGTCAGCCCCAGCATTTT.

In this sample, this clonotype turned up many times. This chain uses TRBV7-9 with TRBJ1-5, with no clear D. V lost 1 base and J 5 bases, leaving 3 bases between the germline ends. This CDR3 contains 12 residues. Germline CDR1 is SEHNR and CDR2 is FQNEAQ (reference sequence). The CDR3 DNA follows: TGTGCCAGCAGCTTAGTGGATCAGCCCCAGCATTTT. As protein: CASSLVDQPQHF. Filled out from reference TRBV7-9 and TRBJ1-5, the complete variable domain reads DTGVSQNPRHKITKRGQNVTFRCDPISEHNRLYWYRQTLGQGPEFLTYFQNEAQLEKSRLLSDRFSAERPKGSFSTLEIQRTEQGDSAMYLCASSLVDQPQHFGDGTRLSIL.

This chain connects TRBV7-2 to TRBJ2-5; 10 nucleotides line up with TRBD2. CDR3 size: 16 residues. The V gene's germline CDR1 is SGHTA and CDR2 FQGNSA. V was pared by 5 bases and J by 4 bases, with 10 bases of the junction left unmatched. The DNA for the CDR3 is TGTGCCAGCAGCCCACTAGGAGCGGGAGGGGGAGAGACCCAGTACTTC. Translated, it gives CASSPLGAGGGETQYF.

V gene TRBV7-9 combines with J gene TRBJ1-6, with a weak D call TRBD1 (6 bases). With 2 bases removed from V and 5 bases from J, the gap between germline ends came to 7 bases. CDR3 length: 14 residues. Germline V gene sequence: CDR1 SEHNR, CDR2 FQNEAQ (reference sequence). CDR3 bases: TGTGCCAGCAGCTTACAGGGGCATAATTCACCCCTCCACTTT. This codes for CASSLQGHNSPLHF. The full variable domain, its missing parts supplied by reference TRBV7-9 and TRBJ1-6, is DTGVSQNPRHKITKRGQNVTFRCDPISEHNRLYWYRQTLGQGPEFLTYFQNEAQLEKSRLLSDRFSAERPKGSFSTLEIQRTEQGDSAMYLCASSLQGHNSPLHFGNGTRLTVT.

The rearrangement joins TRBV7-6 to TRBJ2-1; 12 positions match TRBD2. CDR1 and CDR2 (germline): SGHVS, FNYEAQ. V lost 5 bases and J lost 9; bases outside the gene matches: 5. The CDR3 length is 14 residues. The DNA of the CDR3 is TGTGCCAGCAGCCCCACTAGCGGGAGGACTGAGCAGTTCTTC. This encodes CASSPTSGRTEQFF.

This chain joins TRBV4-3 and TRBJ2-3; 8 bases are a match to TRBD2. The V segment lost 5 bases and the J segment 11 bases; nucleotides outside the gene matches: 15. Germline V lookup: CDR1 LGHNA, CDR2 YSLEER. This CDR3 is 15 amino acids long. The CDR3 DNA reads as TGCGCCAGCAGCACCAGGCAGGGCGGGGGGCACCGGCAGTATTTT. This encodes CASSTRQGGGHRQYF.

This clonotype was picked up a small number of times. The chain employs TRBV20-1 and TRBJ1-1, with TRBD1 matching 7 bases. CDR1 and CDR2 from the germline V gene are DFQATT and SNEGSKA (reference sequence). The CDR3 extends over 15 amino acids. The ends lost 0 bases at V and 6 bases at J; junction bases unmatched: 10. The CDR3 DNA sequence: TGCAGTGCTAGAGATCTTTTGACAGGGAGGGCTGAAGCTTTCTTT. Its protein is CSARDLLTGRAEAFF.

The CDR3 sequence is CASRALDFLGEQYF. The CDR3 DNA sequence: TGTGCCAGCAGAGCACTAGATTTCCTTGGGGAGCAGTACTTC. The V call is TRBV6-2 or TRBV6-3, the J call TRBJ2-7, with a tentative D call TRBD2 (5 bases). This CDR3 is built from 14 residues. Germline V lookup: CDR1 MNHEY, CDR2 SVGEGT. V lost 6 bases, J lost 7 bases, and 19 bases lay in between.

The genes are TRBV7-2 and TRBJ1-1; D call uncertain. Germline CDR1 and CDR2: SGHTA and FQGNSA. The CDR3 runs to 16 residues. Trimming removed 2 bases at V and 3 bases at J, with 16 bases between. CDR3 sequence: CASSLSFTGSDTEAFF. The CDR3 DNA reads as TGTGCCAGCAGCTTATCTTTTACGGGGAGTGACACTGAAGCTTTCTTT.

This clonotype was recorded many times. The chain links TRBV2 to TRBJ1-4; maybe TRBD1 (5 bases). Germline values: CDR1 SNHLY, CDR2 FYNNEI. Trimming removed 8 bases at V and 10 bases at J, with 17 bases between. The length of the CDR3 is 13 residues. The CDR3 bases are TGTGCCAGCGGGGGTTTTGGGGTAGCAAAACTGTTTTTT. As protein: CASGGFGVAKLFF. The whole variable domain, remainder taken from reference TRBV2 and TRBJ1-4, is EPEVTQTPSHQVTQMGQEVILRCVPISNHLYFYWYRQILGQKVEFLVSFYNNEISEKSEIFDDQFSVERPDGSNFTLKIRSTKLEDSAMYFCASGGFGVAKLFFGSGTQLSVL.

This clonotype was recorded many times. The chain joins TRBV3-1 to TRBJ2-1, with TRBD2 matching 11 bases. After removal of 5 bases from V and 6 bases from J, the junction contained 6 bases not matched to a gene. The CDR3 runs to 15 residues. Germline V gives CDR1 LGHDT, CDR2 YNNKEL (reference sequence). The chain's CDR3 is CASSGTSGVPNEQFF. The CDR3 DNA reads as TGTGCCAGCAGCGGGACTAGCGGAGTCCCCAATGAGCAGTTCTTC.

This clonotype was recorded a few times. The chain uses TRBV4-3 and TRBJ1-1; D possibly corresponds to TRBD1 (6 bases). V lost 2 bases and J lost 6, with 13 bases in between. This CDR3 comprises 14 residues. The germline V gene has CDR1 LGHNA and CDR2 YSLEER. Here the CDR3 DNA reads TGCGCCAGCAGCCAAACCTGGACAGACGCTGAAGCTTTCTTT. Protein: CASSQTWTDAEAFF.

The chain joins TRBV11-2 to TRBJ1-5; no clear D. The CDR3 is 13 amino acids. Germline CDR1 reads SGHAT; CDR2 reads FQNNGV. V was pared by 3 bases and J by 3 bases, with 6 bases between. This CDR3 is CASSLFNNQPQHF. The CDR3 coding sequence is TGTGCCAGCAGCTTGTTCAACAATCAGCCCCAGCATTTT.